These 20 T cell receptor beta chains were sequenced from one sample in a study of T cells in Graves' hyperthyroidism and ophthalmopathy. The source material, RNA transcripts, was used to amplify TCR beta CDR3 regions. The primer set for the first-round RT-PCR of the TCR CDR3 was HTBI. TCRdb re-derived calls from the multiplex PCR reads in MiXCR, one entry per CDR3 protein. The sample consists of 500,000 or so distinct CDR3 sequences, roughly 18% of them appearing once. The sample comprised blood. These receptor sequences come from a woman under 30 with Graves' ophthalmopathy.

To note about this clonotype: A junction end diverges from the germline sequence, so it may reflect a read error. V gene TRBV5-4 combines with J gene TRBJ2-7; 9 bases are shared with TRBD1. The CDR3 runs 14 residues. Germline V lookup: CDR1 SGHNT, CDR2 YYREEE (reference sequence). CDR3 DNA: TGCGCCAGCAGCGCTCGGGACAGGGTATACGAGCAGTACTTC. Amino acids: CASSARDRVYEQYF.

This clonotype was recorded many times. This rearrangement joins TRBV12-3 or TRBV12-4 to TRBJ2-1; D possibly matches TRBD1 or TRBD2 (6 bases each). Trimming took 4 bases from V and 9 from J, leaving 16 bases between them. The CDR3 sequence is 14 residues long. In nucleotides, the CDR3 is TGTGCCAGCAGTTGGGGGGCAGGGCAGGGTGAGCAGTTCTTC. Protein sequence: CASSWGAGQGEQFF.

The DNA for the CDR3 is TGCAGTGCTAGAGAGGGACAGAACACCGGGGAGCTGTTTTTT. Translating gives CSAREGQNTGELFF. V is TRBV20-1 and J is TRBJ2-2, with D perhaps TRBD1 (6 bases). The CDR3 is 14 amino acids. The germline CDR1 and CDR2 sequences are DFQATT and SNEGSKA (reference sequence). The ends were cut back, 0 bases at V and 1 base at J, with 6 bases in the middle.

There are many counts of this clonotype. The rearrangement uses TRBV3-1 and TRBJ2-5, with TRBD2 identical over 7 bases. The CDR3 extends over 15 amino acids. V gave up 1 base and J gave up 5 bases; unmatched junction bases: 7. Per the germline V gene, CDR1 is LGHDT and CDR2 is YNNKEL (reference sequence). The CDR3 is CASSQGEGLSETQYF. CDR3 nucleotides: TGTGCCAGCAGCCAAGGGGAGGGACTCTCGGAGACCCAGTACTTC.

Only a few counts were recorded for this clonotype. The chain joins TRBV7-2 to TRBJ2-2; 10 nucleotides line up with TRBD1. The CDR3 has 16 amino acids. Trimming removed 2 bases from V and 4 bases from J; junction bases left unmatched: 4. Germline CDR1 reads SGHTA; CDR2 reads FQGNSA. The chain's CDR3 is CASSLKGTGVTGELFF. Here the CDR3 DNA reads TGTGCCAGCAGCTTAAAAGGGACAGGGGTCACCGGGGAGCTGTTTTTT. The full variable domain, with the rest looked up from reference TRBV7-2 and TRBJ2-2, is GAGVSQSPSNKVTEKGKDVELRCDPISGHTALYWYRQSLGQGLEFLIYFQGNSAPDKSGLPSDRFSAERTGGSVSTLTIQRTQQEDSAVYLCASSLKGTGVTGELFFGEGSRLTVL.

This clonotype came up many times. The rearrangement joins TRBV11-2 to TRBJ2-7; 8 nucleotides match TRBD2. The V gene end was trimmed by 4 bases and the J gene end by 0 bases; junction bases not matched to a gene: 2. Looked up from germline, CDR1 is SGHAT and CDR2 is FQNNGV. This CDR3 spans 14 amino acids. The CDR3 DNA reads as TGTGCCAGCAGCTCGGGACTAGACTCCTACGAGCAGTACTTC. This encodes CASSSGLDSYEQYF. Complete variable domain (other parts from reference TRBV11-2 and TRBJ2-7): EAGVAQSPRYKIIEKRQSVAFWCNPISGHATLYWYQQILGQGPKLLIQFQNNGVVDDSQLPKDRFSAERLKGVDSTLKIQPAKLEDSAVYLCASSSGLDSYEQYFGPGTRLTVT.

This clonotype has just a few counts. The rearrangement links TRBV6-1 to TRBJ2-7; 8 positions match TRBD2. Losses at the gene ends were 10 bases for V and 2 bases for J; bases not matched to a gene: 10. The germline V gene encodes CDR1 MNHNS and CDR2 SASEGT. The CDR3 extends over 14 amino acids. CDR3 residues: CATYSGTVTYEQYF. In nucleotides, the CDR3 is TGTGCCACCTATAGCGGGACCGTGACCTACGAGCAGTACTTC.

This clonotype was recorded many times. This chain joins TRBV5-1 and TRBJ2-1; 12 nucleotides align to TRBD2. The CDR3 is 17 residues long. The germline V gene has CDR1 SGHRS and CDR2 YFSETQ. Losses at the gene ends were 1 base for V and 7 bases for J; bases not matched to a gene: 9. CDR3 sequence: CASSLRLAGGPGNEQFF. CDR3 nucleotide sequence: TGCGCCAGCAGCTTGAGGCTAGCGGGAGGGCCTGGGAATGAGCAGTTCTTC.

In this sample, this clonotype turned up a few times. The chain links TRBV6-2 or TRBV6-3 to TRBJ1-6; the D gene is possibly TRBD1 (5 bases). Trimming shortened V by 2 bases and J by 6 bases, and 11 bases separated the two germline ends. The CDR3 runs to 15 residues. The germline CDR1 and CDR2 sequences are MNHEY and SVGEGT. The CDR3 sequence is CASSYPRDGNSPLHF. The CDR3 nucleotides read TGTGCCAGCAGTTACCCCCGGGACGGTAATTCACCCCTCCACTTT.

The gene calls are TRBV20-1 and TRBJ2-1, with 9 bases lining up with TRBD1. In germline, CDR1 is DFQATT, CDR2 SNEGSKA (reference sequence). The CDR3 spans 16 residues. The V segment lost 0 bases and the J segment 9 bases; nucleotides outside the gene matches: 12. The CDR3 loop reads CSARDRVTGGIGEQFF. The CDR3 DNA reads as TGCAGTGCTAGAGATCGGGTTACAGGGGGCATTGGTGAGCAGTTCTTC.

This chain uses TRBV28 with TRBJ2-7; D may be TRBD2 (5 bases). The V end lost 4 bases, the J end lost 2 bases, and 12 bases lay between the germline ends. The CDR3 is 14 amino acids. From germline, CDR1 is MDHEN and CDR2 SYDVKM. The CDR3 region is CASSSPPGTYEQYF. Written as DNA, the CDR3 is TGTGCCAGCAGTTCCCCCCCCGGGACCTACGAGCAGTACTTC.

The CDR3 is CATSRVGPRTKNIQYF. The CDR3 nucleotides are TGTGCCACCAGCAGAGTGGGCCCGAGGACCAAAAACATTCAGTACTTC. V and J are TRBV15 and TRBJ2-4, with unresolved D. Trimming left V 1 base short and J 2 bases short, with 12 bases between. In germline, CDR1 is LNHNV, CDR2 YYDKDF (reference sequence). The CDR3 extends over 16 amino acids.

The V and J genes are TRBV20-1 and TRBJ1-3, with D unresolved. The CDR3 covers 14 residues. Germline CDR1 is DFQATT and CDR2 is SNEGSKA (reference sequence). The ends were cut back, 3 bases at V and 2 bases at J, with 11 bases in the middle. CDR3 nucleotide sequence: TGCAGTGCTAGCGGGGTAGAAGCTGGAAACACCATATATTTT. Translation: CSASGVEAGNTIYF.

This clonotype came up a few times. J is TRBJ1-5 and V is TRBV18; D gene ambiguous. The CDR3 length is 14 residues. V shed 3 bases and J shed 0 bases, with 6 bases lying between them. Germline V gene sequence: CDR1 KGHSH, CDR2 LQKENI. The CDR3 is CASSPGYSNQPQHF. The CDR3 nucleotides read TGTGCCAGCTCACCGGGTTATAGCAATCAGCCCCAGCATTTT.

This clonotype was detected ten times or more. The rearrangement links TRBV5-4 to TRBJ2-3; maybe TRBD1 (5 bases). The CDR3 sequence is 14 residues long. The germline V gene has CDR1 SGHNT and CDR2 YYREEE (reference sequence). V was shortened by 5 bases and J by 1 base, with 11 bases between the two germline ends. Here the CDR3 DNA reads TGTGCCAGCAGGCCGGAACAGGGCACAGATACGCAGTATTTT. This codes for CASRPEQGTDTQYF. The full variable domain, in which reference TRBV5-4 and TRBJ2-3 provide the parts outside the CDR3, is ETGVTQSPTHLIKTRGQQVTLRCSSQSGHNTVSWYQQALGQGPQFIFQYYREEENGRGNFPPRFSGLQFPNYSSELNVNALELDDSALYLCASRPEQGTDTQYFGPGTRLTVL.

With regard to this clonotype: This may stem from a read error, because a much larger clone lies one nucleotide away. The chain links TRBV6-5 to TRBJ1-4; 8 bases line up with TRBD1. There are 16 residues in the CDR3. Germline V gives CDR1 MNHEY, CDR2 SVGAGI. The CDR3 spells CASSYFQGATSEKLFF. The CDR3 DNA reads TGTGCCAGCAGTTACTTTCAGGGGGCAACTAGTGAAAAACTGTTTTTT.

This clonotype was recorded at least ten times. This chain connects TRBV3-1 to TRBJ2-2, with 10 bases aligning to TRBD2. This CDR3 contains 16 residues. With 3 bases clipped from V and 5 bases from J, the junction kept 6 bases outside the gene matches. In germline, CDR1 is LGHDT, CDR2 YNNKEL (reference sequence). CDR3 residues: CASSQVLAGVTGELFF. The CDR3 bases are TGTGCCAGCAGCCAGGTCCTAGCGGGGGTTACCGGGGAGCTGTTTTTT.

This clonotype was counted a few times. The chain uses TRBV4-1 and TRBJ2-1, with 7 bases aligning to TRBD2. This CDR3 region has 14 residues. Trimming at V came to 2 bases and at J to 8 bases, leaving 6 bases not matched to a gene. Per germline, CDR1 MGHRA and CDR2 YSYEKL. The CDR3 loop reads CASSQWGTSDEQFF. Here the CDR3 DNA reads TGCGCCAGCAGCCAATGGGGAACTAGCGATGAGCAGTTCTTC.

The chain joins TRBV5-4 to TRBJ2-1, with 10 bases identical to TRBD2. Losses at the gene ends were 4 bases for V and 0 bases for J; bases not matched to a gene: 4. CDR3 length equals 16 residues. CDR1 and CDR2 from the germline V gene are SGHNT and YYREEE (reference sequence). The CDR3, as DNA: TGTGCCAGCAGCGACACTAGCGGGACCTCCTACAATGAGCAGTTCTTC. Its translation is CASSDTSGTSYNEQFF.

This clonotype turned up a few times. The rearrangement links TRBV11-2 to TRBJ1-1; D unclear. CDR1 is SGHAT, CDR2 FQNNGV, per germline. Deletions cut 4 bases from V and 6 bases from J, with 12 bases between. The CDR3 sequence is 13 residues long. The CDR3 here is CASSYTDGAEAFF. CDR3 sequence (DNA): TGTGCCAGCAGCTATACGGACGGTGCTGAAGCTTTCTTT.